Listed below are T cell receptor beta chains from one sample, sequenced in a study of T cell repertoires in ileal Crohn's disease. TCRdb's copy holds only in-frame clones and misses some; the assay was immunoSEQ multiplex PCR. The sample shows about 6,400 clones, about 85% of them seen only once. Sequencing input: ileal tissue. The receptors shown here come from an adult with Crohn's disease. CDR3s leave out the opening cysteine and the closing phenylalanine or tryptophan. Fields, in order: J gene, D gene, V gene, CDR3 protein. The D gene is left open where the match is weak.

TRBJ2-5 | NA | TRBV5-4 | ASSLEGGGGETQY
TRBJ2-3 | TRBD2 | TRBV2 | ASGLANTDTQY
TRBJ1-1 | TRBD1 | TRBV18 | ASLPGQALSEAF
TRBJ1-2 | TRBD1 | TRBV28 | ASSRRDSFYGYT
TRBJ2-1 | NA | TRBV29-1 | SVDVGSSYNEQF
TRBJ1-2 | TRBD1 | TRBV5-1 | ASSLVPTGTGKNYGYT
TRBJ2-3 | TRBD2 | TRBV6-5 | ASSYSPGGGDTQY
TRBJ2-7 | NA | TRBV7-2 | ASSLRGEGAYEQY
TRBJ2-3 | TRBD2 | TRBV11-3 | ASSSGPGTSGTDTQY
TRBJ1-3 | NA | TRBV19 | ASSITSGTGNTIY
TRBJ1-6 | TRBD1 | TRBV28 | ASSLDRSRPLH
TRBJ1-2 | TRBD1 | TRBV30 | AWGTTGANYGYT
TRBJ1-1 | TRBD1 | TRBV2 | ASSVQGAANTEAF
TRBJ1-2 | TRBD1 | TRBV7-9 | ASSLGTVLNYGYT
TRBJ2-7 | NA | TRBV11-3 | ASSFTPGHSGYRPAEQY
TRBJ1-5 | TRBD1 | TRBV7-6 | ASSAGTGGGQPQH
TRBJ2-1 | TRBD1 | TRBV5-1 | ASSLEGAGYNEQF
TRBJ1-5 | NA | TRBV4-1 | ASSQAPGTQH
TRBJ1-1 | NA | TRBV5-6 | ASSLGRRLNTEAF
TRBJ1-1 | NA | TRBV19 | ASSSRGTLISGTEAF
TRBJ1-1 | TRBD1 | TRBV7-2 | ASSLAGQGLNTEAF
TRBJ2-7 | TRBD2 | TRBV6-6 | ASRDGRGERY
TRBJ2-5 | TRBD2 | TRBV29-1 | SVETSGSRGETQY
TRBJ1-1 | NA | TRBV13 | ASSGSRGRTEAF
TRBJ2-7 | TRBD2 | TRBV6-4 | ASSDSVGREGTYEQY
TRBJ2-1 | TRBD2 | TRBV10-2 | ASSEGTKLEQF
TRBJ2-1 | TRBD2 | TRBV10-1 | ASSGTSGSSYNEQF
TRBJ1-2 | TRBD1 | TRBV5-4 | ASSSYRGEGYT
TRBJ2-2 | TRBD1 | TRBV18 | ASSPDRGPGELF
TRBJ2-5 | TRBD2 | TRBV5-1 | ASSFSAGEGETQY
TRBJ2-7 | TRBD2 | TRBV13 | ASSPTSGGSYEQY
TRBJ2-1 | NA | TRBV28 | ASSIQVYNEQF
TRBJ2-3 | TRBD2 | TRBV27 | ASSFREGDTQY
TRBJ2-7 | NA | TRBV7-2 | ASSPQYEQY
TRBJ1-5 | TRBD1 | TRBV6-1 | ASRDRGNPIQH
TRBJ1-1 | NA | TRBV28 | ASSLRRWAF
TRBJ2-7 | TRBD2 | TRBV10-2 | ASRRAGDGSYEQY
TRBJ2-5 | TRBD1 | TRBV5-1 | ASSLEGTGGQETQY
TRBJ2-6 | NA | TRBV2 | ASSESPGAGANVLT
TRBJ1-5 | NA | TRBV5-8 | ASSSGLNQPQH
TRBJ1-1 | NA | TRBV4-3 | ASSQADRNTEAF
TRBJ2-1 | TRBD2 | TRBV28 | AIQEIAGTSSYNEQF
TRBJ1-4 | TRBD1 | TRBV30 | AWSNTGAKKLF
TRBJ2-5 | NA | TRBV4-2 | ASSQDVGAGGETQY
TRBJ2-3 | NA | TRBV28 | ASSDSQSDTQY
TRBJ2-3 | NA | TRBV18 | ASSPWELRTDTQY
TRBJ2-1 | TRBD2 | TRBV13 | ASSTRRGQRSGGRVGNEQF
TRBJ1-1 | TRBD1 | TRBV7-2 | ASSLGGTANTEAF
TRBJ1-2 | NA | TRBV15 | ATSREGTGRGGYT
TRBJ1-3 | NA | TRBV5-5 | ASSQYEGVTGNTIY
TRBJ1-1 | NA | TRBV28 | ASSLHEFSEAF
TRBJ2-2 | TRBD2 | TRBV7-8 | ASSLSGANTGELF
TRBJ1-1 | NA | TRBV11-2 | ASSLSGTMNTEAF